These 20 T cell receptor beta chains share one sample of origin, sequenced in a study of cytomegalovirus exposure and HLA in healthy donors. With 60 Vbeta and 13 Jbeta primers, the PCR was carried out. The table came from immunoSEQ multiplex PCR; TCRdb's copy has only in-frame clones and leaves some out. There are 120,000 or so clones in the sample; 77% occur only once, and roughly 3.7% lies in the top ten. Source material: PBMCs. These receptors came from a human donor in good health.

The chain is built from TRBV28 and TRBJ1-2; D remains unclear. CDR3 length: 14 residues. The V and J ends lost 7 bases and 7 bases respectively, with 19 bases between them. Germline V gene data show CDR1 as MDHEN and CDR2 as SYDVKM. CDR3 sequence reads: CASTNAGSGSGYTF. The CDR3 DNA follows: TGTGCCAGCACTAACGCGGGCTCCGGAAGTGGCTACACCTTC.

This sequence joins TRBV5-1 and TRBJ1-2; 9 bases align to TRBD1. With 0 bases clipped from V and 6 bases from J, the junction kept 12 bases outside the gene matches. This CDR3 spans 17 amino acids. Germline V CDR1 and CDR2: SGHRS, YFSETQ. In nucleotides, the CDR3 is TGCGCCAGCAGCTTGGCCGGGAACCGGGGACAGGGACATGGCTACACCTTC. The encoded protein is CASSLAGNRGQGHGYTF.

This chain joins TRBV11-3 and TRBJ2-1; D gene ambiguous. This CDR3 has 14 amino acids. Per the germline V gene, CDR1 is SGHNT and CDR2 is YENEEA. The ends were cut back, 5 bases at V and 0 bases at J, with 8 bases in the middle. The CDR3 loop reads CASSRTNSYNEQFF. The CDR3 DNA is TGTGCCAGCAGCCGAACAAACTCCTACAATGAGCAGTTCTTC. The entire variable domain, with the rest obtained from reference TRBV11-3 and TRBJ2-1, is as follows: EAGVVQSPRYKIIEKKQPVAFWCNPISGHNTLYWYLQNLGQGPELLIRYENEEAVDDSQLPKDRFSAERLKGVDSTLKIQPAELGDSAVYLCASSRTNSYNEQFFGPGTRLTVL.

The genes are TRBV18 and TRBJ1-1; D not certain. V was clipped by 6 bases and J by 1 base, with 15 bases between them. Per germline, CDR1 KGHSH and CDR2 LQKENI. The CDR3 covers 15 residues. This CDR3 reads CASSPSGNKNTEAFF. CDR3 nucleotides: TGTGCCAGCTCCCCCTCGGGAAATAAGAACACTGAAGCTTTCTTT.

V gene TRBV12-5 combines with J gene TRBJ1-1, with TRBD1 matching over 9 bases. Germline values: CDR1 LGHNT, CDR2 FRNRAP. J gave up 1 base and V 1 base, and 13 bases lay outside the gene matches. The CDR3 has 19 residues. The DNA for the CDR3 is TGTGCTAGTGGTTTGGGCCTAGACAGGGGGGTTCGGAAGAACACTGAAGCTTTCTTT. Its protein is CASGLGLDRGVRKNTEAFF.

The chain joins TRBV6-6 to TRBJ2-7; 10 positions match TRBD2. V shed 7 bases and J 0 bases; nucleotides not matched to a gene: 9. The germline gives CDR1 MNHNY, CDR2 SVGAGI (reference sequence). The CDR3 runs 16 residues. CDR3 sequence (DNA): TGTGCCAGCACCTTCGGGACTAGCGCCAGCTCCTACGAGCAGTACTTC. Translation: CASTFGTSASSYEQYF.

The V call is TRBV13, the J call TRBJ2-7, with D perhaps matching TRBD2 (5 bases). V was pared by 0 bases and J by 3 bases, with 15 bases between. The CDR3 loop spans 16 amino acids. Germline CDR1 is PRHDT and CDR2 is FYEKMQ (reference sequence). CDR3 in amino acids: CASSLGRALRDYEQYF. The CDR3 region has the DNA TGTGCCAGCAGCTTAGGCCGGGCCCTCCGGGACTACGAGCAGTACTTC.

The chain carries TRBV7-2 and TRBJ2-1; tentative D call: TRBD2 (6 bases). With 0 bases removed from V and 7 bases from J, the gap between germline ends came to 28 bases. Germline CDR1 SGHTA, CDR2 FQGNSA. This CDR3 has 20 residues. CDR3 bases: TGTGCCAGCAGCTTAGCTTATGGAGCAGGGTCGGTGGGGAGGATGAATGAGCAGTTCTTC. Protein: CASSLAYGAGSVGRMNEQFF.

This chain's CDR3 is CASSPNRAGELFF. In DNA, the CDR3 is TGTGCCAGCAGCCCTAACAGGGCCGGGGAGCTGTTTTTT. The chain uses TRBV14 and TRBJ2-2; perhaps TRBD1 as D (6 bases). Deletions cut 4 bases from V and 6 bases from J, with 9 bases between. The length of the CDR3 is 13 residues. Germline CDR1 reads SGHDN; CDR2 reads FVKESK.

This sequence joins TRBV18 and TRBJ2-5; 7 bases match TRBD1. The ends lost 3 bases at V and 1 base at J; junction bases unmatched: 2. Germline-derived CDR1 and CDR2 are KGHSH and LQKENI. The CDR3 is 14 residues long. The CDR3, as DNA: TGTGCCAGCTCACCCGGGACAGTCCAAGAGACCCAGTACTTC. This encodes CASSPGTVQETQYF.

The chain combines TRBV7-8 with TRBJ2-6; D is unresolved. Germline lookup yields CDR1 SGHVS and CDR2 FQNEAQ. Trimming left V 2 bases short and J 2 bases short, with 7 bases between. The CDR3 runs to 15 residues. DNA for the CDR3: TGTGCCAGCAGCTTACTAAGCGCTGGGGCCAACGTCCTGACTTTC. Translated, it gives CASSLLSAGANVLTF.

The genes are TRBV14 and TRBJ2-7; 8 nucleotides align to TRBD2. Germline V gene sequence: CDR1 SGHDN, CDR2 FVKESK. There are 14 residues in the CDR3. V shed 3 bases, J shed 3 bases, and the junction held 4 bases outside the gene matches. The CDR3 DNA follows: TGTGCCAGCAGCCAGGGGCTAGCGGGCTACGAGCAGTACTTC. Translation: CASSQGLAGYEQYF.

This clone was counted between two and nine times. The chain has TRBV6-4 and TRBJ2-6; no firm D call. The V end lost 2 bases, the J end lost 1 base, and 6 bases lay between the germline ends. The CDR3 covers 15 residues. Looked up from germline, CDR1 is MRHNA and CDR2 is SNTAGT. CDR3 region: CASSDTGSGANVLTF. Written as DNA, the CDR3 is TGTGCCAGCAGTGACACCGGGTCTGGGGCCAACGTCCTGACTTTC.

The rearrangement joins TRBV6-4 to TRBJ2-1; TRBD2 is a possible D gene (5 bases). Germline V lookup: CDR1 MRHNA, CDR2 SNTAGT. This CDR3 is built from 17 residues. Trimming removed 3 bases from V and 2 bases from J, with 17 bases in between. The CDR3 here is CASSERAPLFPYNEQFF. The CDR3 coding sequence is TGTGCCAGCAGTGAGAGGGCTCCCCTCTTCCCCTACAATGAGCAGTTCTTC.

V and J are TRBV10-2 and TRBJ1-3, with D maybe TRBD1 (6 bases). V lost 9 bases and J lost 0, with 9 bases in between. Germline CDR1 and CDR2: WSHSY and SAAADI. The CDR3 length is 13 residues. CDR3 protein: CASQGFSGNTIYF. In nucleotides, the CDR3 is TGCGCCAGTCAGGGGTTCTCTGGAAACACCATATATTTT.

CDR3 in DNA: TGTGCCAGTAGTCCGAGAGGAGGGGGCAATCAGCCCCAGCATTTT. Protein: CASSPRGGGNQPQHF. This chain connects TRBV19 to TRBJ1-5; tentatively, D is TRBD1 (5 bases). V lost 5 bases and J 2 bases, leaving 13 bases between the germline ends. Germline lookup yields CDR1 LNHDA and CDR2 SQIVND (reference sequence). CDR3 length: 15 amino acids.

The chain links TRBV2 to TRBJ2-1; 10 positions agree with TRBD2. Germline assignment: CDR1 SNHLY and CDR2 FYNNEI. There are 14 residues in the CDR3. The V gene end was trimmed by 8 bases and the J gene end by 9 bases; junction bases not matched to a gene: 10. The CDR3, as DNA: TGTGCCAGCGAAAGCGGGAGGGAGCGGGGTGAGCAGTTCTTC. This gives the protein CASESGRERGEQFF.

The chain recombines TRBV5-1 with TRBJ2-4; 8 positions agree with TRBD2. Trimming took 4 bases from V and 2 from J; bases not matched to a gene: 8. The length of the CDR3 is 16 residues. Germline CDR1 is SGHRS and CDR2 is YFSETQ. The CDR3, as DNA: TGCGCCAGCAGCCCGGGACTAGGCCGGTCCAAAAACATTCAGTACTTC. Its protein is CASSPGLGRSKNIQYF.

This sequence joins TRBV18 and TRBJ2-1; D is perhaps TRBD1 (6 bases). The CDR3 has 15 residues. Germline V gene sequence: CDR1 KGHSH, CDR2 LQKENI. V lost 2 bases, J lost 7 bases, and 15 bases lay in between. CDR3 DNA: TGTGCCAGCTCACCAGCACAGGGCCTAGTGAATGAGCAGTTCTTC. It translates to CASSPAQGLVNEQFF.

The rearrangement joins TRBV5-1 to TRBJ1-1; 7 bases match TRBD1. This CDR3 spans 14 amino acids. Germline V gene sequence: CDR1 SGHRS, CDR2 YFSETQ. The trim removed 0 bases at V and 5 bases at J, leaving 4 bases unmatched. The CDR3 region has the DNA TGCGCCAGCAGCTTGGACAGGGGCGTAACTGAAGCTTTCTTT. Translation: CASSLDRGVTEAFF.